The 30 T cell receptor beta chains below come from one sample, sequenced in a study of blood T cell repertoires in COVID-19. Clones were read by immunoSEQ multiplex PCR, and TCRdb kept only the in-frame ones, dropping some. Seen here are roughly 250,000 clones, over 70% observed once, and the top ten hold approximately 9%. Material: peripheral blood. These receptors originate from a human donor in a cohort sampled during active COVID-19.

The chain recombines TRBV24-1 with TRBJ2-3; TRBD2 agrees at 8 bases. Germline values: CDR1 KGHDR, CDR2 SFDVKD. V lost 4 bases, J lost 0 bases, and 2 bases stayed unmatched. The CDR3 spans 15 residues. CDR3 bases: TGTGCCACCAGTGACGGGAGGGGAAGCACAGATACGCAGTATTTT. This codes for CATSDGRGSTDTQYF.

This clone was observed a single time. V gene TRBV2 combines with J gene TRBJ1-4, with D maybe TRBD1 (6 bases). The CDR3 totals 17 residues. The V end was cut by 2 bases, the J end by 3 bases, with 16 bases between. The V gene's germline CDR1 is SNHLY and CDR2 FYNNEI. In DNA, the CDR3 is TGTGCCAGCAGTGAATTGGTTGGGGGCCGGGCTAATGAAAAACTGTTTTTT. Protein product: CASSELVGGRANEKLFF.

The rearrangement links TRBV21-1 to TRBJ2-1; the D segment call TRBD2 is taken from the table without a DNA check. TRBV21-1 is tagged as a pseudogene. This CDR3 comprises 16 residues. CDR3 sequence: CASSNVAGGRLNEQFF. CDR3 sequence (DNA): TGTGCCAGCAGCAACGTAGCGGGAGGGAGGTTGAATGAGCAGTTCTTC.

This chain connects TRBV27 to TRBJ2-7, with 8 nucleotides matching TRBD1. There are 15 residues in the CDR3. Germline CDR1 is MNHEY and CDR2 is SMNVEV (reference sequence). The trim removed 1 base at V and 2 bases at J, leaving 4 bases unmatched. In DNA, the CDR3 is TGTGCCAGCAGTTTATTAGGACAGGGAACCTACGAGCAGTACTTC. Translated: CASSLLGQGTYEQYF.

This clone appeared once. The chain recombines TRBV2 with TRBJ1-2; 8 bases line up with TRBD1. The J segment lost 5 bases and the V segment lost 1 base, leaving 9 bases of the junction unmatched. CDR1 and CDR2 (germline): SNHLY, FYNNEI. The CDR3 length is 16 residues. The CDR3 DNA follows: TGTGCCAGCAGTGAAGAAGGTGTCAGGGGGCTTTATGGCTACACCTTC. Translating it yields CASSEEGVRGLYGYTF.

V gene TRBV6-5 combines with J gene TRBJ2-5, with 7 positions matching TRBD1. The V gene end was trimmed by 8 bases and the J gene end by 3 bases; junction bases not matched to a gene: 12. Looked up from germline, CDR1 is MNHEY and CDR2 is SVGAGI. The CDR3 length is 15 residues. The CDR3 nucleotides are TGTGCCAGCGTGTCCGGGACAGCTAAAAAAGAGACCCAGTACTTC. As protein: CASVSGTAKKETQYF.

The rearrangement uses TRBV5-1 and TRBJ2-3; 7 bases agree with TRBD2. This CDR3 comprises 18 residues. Unmatched junction bases numbered 11, after V lost 1 base and J lost 0 bases. Germline V gene sequence: CDR1 SGHRS, CDR2 YFSETQ. CDR3 bases: TGCGCCAGCAGCTTGCCTTCTGGCGGGGGACCTAGCACAGATACGCAGTATTTT. Translation: CASSLPSGGGPSTDTQYF.

The chain has TRBV29-1 and TRBJ2-3, with D perhaps TRBD1 (5 bases). V gave up 1 base and J gave up 5 bases, with 7 bases separating them. Germline CDR1 reads SQVTM; CDR2 reads ANQGSEA. The CDR3 sequence is 12 residues long. DNA for the CDR3: TGCAGCGTTGAAGGGCAGGGAGATACGCAGTATTTT. This translates into CSVEGQGDTQYF.

DNA of the CDR3: TGTGCCAGCAGTTTATGGGGGGCAGGGATGGCCAAAAACATTCAGTACTTC. It codes for CASSLWGAGMAKNIQYF. This chain uses TRBV28 with TRBJ2-4, with D possibly matching TRBD1 (6 bases). CDR1 and CDR2 from the germline V gene are MDHEN and SYDVKM. This CDR3 spans 17 amino acids. Deletions cut 0 bases from V and 1 base from J, with 13 bases between.

V usage is TRBV5-8 and J usage is TRBJ1-1; 8 positions agree with TRBD1. Per the germline V gene, CDR1 is SGHTS and CDR2 is YDEGEE. The CDR3 is 14 amino acids. Trimming took 6 bases from V and 3 from J; bases not matched to a gene: 7. CDR3 in amino acids: CASTTRDRHTEAFF. CDR3 nucleotides: TGTGCCAGCACCACAAGGGACAGGCACACTGAAGCTTTCTTT. Supplemented by reference TRBV5-8 and TRBJ1-1, the full variable domain reads EAGVTQSPTHLIKTRGQQATLRCSPISGHTSVYWYQQALGLGLQFLLWYDEGEERNRGNFPPRFSGRQFPNYSSELNVNALELEDSALYLCASTTRDRHTEAFFGQGTRLTVV.

This chain connects TRBV5-6 to TRBJ2-5, with D maybe TRBD1 (5 bases). This CDR3 comprises 19 residues. CDR1 is SGHDT, CDR2 YYEEEE, per germline. The V gene lost 0 bases and the J gene lost 6 bases, with 27 bases spanning the gap. The chain's CDR3 is CASSLVQGTPSRVRKTQYF. The DNA of the CDR3 is TGTGCCAGCAGCTTGGTTCAGGGTACCCCTAGTAGGGTGCGGAAGACCCAGTACTTC.

This clone was seen repeatedly, ten times or more. The genes are TRBV19 and TRBJ1-5, with TRBD1 as a possible D gene (5 bases). V lost 2 bases, J lost 0 bases, and 8 bases lay in between. The length of the CDR3 is 15 residues. Looked up from germline, CDR1 is LNHDA and CDR2 is SQIVND (reference sequence). CDR3 coding DNA: TGTGCCAGTAGTATAACAGGTCATAGCAATCAGCCCCAGCATTTT. Protein: CASSITGHSNQPQHF.

The V gene is TRBV19, the J gene TRBJ1-5, with a possible D match to TRBD1 (6 bases). Trimming removed 7 bases at V and 2 bases at J, with 21 bases between. The CDR3 is made up of 17 amino acids. CDR1 and CDR2 (germline): LNHDA, SQIVND (reference sequence). The CDR3: CASIRSGAAGGNQPQHF. The DNA of the CDR3 is TGTGCCAGTATAAGGAGTGGGGCGGCAGGGGGCAATCAGCCCCAGCATTTT. The full variable domain, with the rest looked up from reference TRBV19 and TRBJ1-5, is DGGITQSPKYLFRKEGQNVTLSCEQNLNHDAMYWYRQDPGQGLRLIYYSQIVNDFQKGDIAEGYSVSREKKESFPLTVTSAQKNPTAFYLCASIRSGAAGGNQPQHFGDGTRLSIL.

This clone has just a few counts. The chain carries TRBV27 and TRBJ2-7, with 12 bases that match TRBD2. The CDR3 spans 15 residues. Unmatched junction bases numbered 6, after V lost 6 bases and J lost 3 bases. Germline V gene sequence: CDR1 MNHEY, CDR2 SMNVEV (reference sequence). The DNA of the CDR3 is TGTGCCAGCAGACGGACTAGCGGGAATTACTACGAGCAGTACTTC. The encoded protein is CASRRTSGNYYEQYF.

The sample holds a few counts of this clone. The chain employs TRBV5-1 and TRBJ1-1; 7 bases agree with TRBD1. The CDR3 sequence is 19 residues long. Germline loops: CDR1 SGHRS, CDR2 YFSETQ. With V trimmed by 0 bases and J by 0 bases, 14 bases remained unmatched. CDR3 loop: CASSLAPVAGGMVNTEAFF. CDR3 DNA: TGCGCCAGCAGCTTGGCCCCGGTGGCAGGGGGTATGGTGAACACTGAAGCTTTCTTT.

The chain employs TRBV24-1 and TRBJ2-3, with 8 bases aligning to TRBD2. The CDR3 consists of 15 residues. The J segment lost 3 bases and the V segment lost 3 bases, leaving 4 bases of the junction unmatched. In germline, CDR1 is KGHDR, CDR2 SFDVKD. CDR3 residues: CATSDTGGATDTQYF. DNA of the CDR3: TGTGCCACCAGTGATACGGGAGGGGCGACAGATACGCAGTATTTT.

CDR3 nucleotides: TGCGCCAGCAGCTGGGGGGACAGGGAGTACGAGCAGTACTTC. Its translation: CASSWGDREYEQYF. The chain uses TRBV5-1 and TRBJ2-7; 9 positions match TRBD1. This CDR3 has 14 amino acids. Trimming cost V 3 bases and J 4 bases; bases outside gene matches: 5. Germline V gene data show CDR1 as SGHRS and CDR2 as YFSETQ.

The chain combines TRBV11-3 with TRBJ2-1, with D perhaps matching TRBD2 (5 bases). The germline CDR1 and CDR2 sequences are SGHNT and YENEEA. Between the trimmed V and J ends, which lost 4 bases and 9 bases, there was a span of 22 bases. This CDR3 has 16 amino acids. CDR3 region: CASSYKPGLPLTEQFF. Written as DNA, the CDR3 is TGTGCCAGCAGCTATAAGCCCGGACTCCCTCTTACTGAGCAGTTCTTC. Based on the CDR3 plus reference TRBV11-3 and TRBJ2-1, the full variable domain is EAGVVQSPRYKIIEKKQPVAFWCNPISGHNTLYWYLQNLGQGPELLIRYENEEAVDDSQLPKDRFSAERLKGVDSTLKIQPAELGDSAVYLCASSYKPGLPLTEQFFGPGTRLTVL.

The rearrangement joins TRBV7-3 to TRBJ2-1; maybe TRBD1 (5 bases). The CDR3 contains 13 residues. Trimming removed 0 bases at V and 6 bases at J, with 6 bases between. The germline V gene encodes CDR1 SGHTA and CDR2 FQGTGA. CDR3 sequence reads: CASSLTGVNEQFF. In nucleotides, the CDR3 is TGTGCCAGCAGCTTAACAGGGGTCAATGAGCAGTTCTTC.

This clone has just one count. The rearrangement links TRBV15 to TRBJ1-1; D call uncertain. V lost 0 bases, J lost 3 bases, and 8 bases lay in between. The length of the CDR3 is 14 residues. Per the germline V gene, CDR1 is LNHNV and CDR2 is YYDKDF (reference sequence). The CDR3 here is CATSRDQAYTEAFF. The CDR3 nucleotides read TGTGCCACCAGCAGAGATCAGGCGTACACTGAAGCTTTCTTT.

The rearrangement uses TRBV4-1 and TRBJ2-2, with 7 positions matching TRBD1. Germline CDR1 is MGHRA and CDR2 is YSYEKL. Unmatched junction bases numbered 19, after V lost 2 bases and J lost 4 bases. This CDR3 contains 20 residues. The CDR3 here is CASSQNGVGPGGPGTGELFF. CDR3 nucleotide sequence: TGCGCCAGCAGCCAAAATGGAGTGGGTCCAGGGGGTCCGGGCACCGGGGAGCTGTTTTTT.

This chain connects TRBV5-4 to TRBJ1-6; 8 bases fit TRBD1. J gave up 9 bases and V 1 base, and 9 bases lay outside the gene matches. This CDR3 spans 16 amino acids. Looked up from germline, CDR1 is SGHNT and CDR2 is YYREEE (reference sequence). CDR3 region: CASSLHGAGGLSPLHF. Written as DNA, the CDR3 is TGTGCCAGCAGCTTGCATGGCGCAGGGGGCCTTTCACCCCTCCACTTT.

The chain recombines TRBV15 with TRBJ2-3, with no clear D. The germline CDR1 and CDR2 sequences are LNHNV and YYDKDF (reference sequence). V was clipped by 5 bases and J by 1 base, with 16 bases between them. The CDR3 covers 16 residues. CDR3 in DNA: TGTGCCACCAGCCGCGACTTACGTTCGGGCACAGATACGCAGTATTTT. Translated, it gives CATSRDLRSGTDTQYF. Together with reference TRBV15 and TRBJ2-3, the CDR3 gives the full variable domain: DAMVIQNPRYQVTQFGKPVTLSCSQTLNHNVMYWYQQKSSQAPKLLFHYYDKDFNNEADTPDNFQSRRPNTSFCFLDIRSPGLGDTAMYLCATSRDLRSGTDTQYFGPGTRLTVL.

The V and J genes are TRBV5-1 and TRBJ2-3; D unresolved. Deletions cut 0 bases from V and 7 bases from J, with 12 bases between. The germline V gene encodes CDR1 SGHRS and CDR2 YFSETQ. The CDR3 is 14 residues long. This CDR3 is CASSLGSDLNTQYF. CDR3 nucleotide sequence: TGCGCCAGCAGCTTGGGCAGCGACTTAAATACGCAGTATTTT.

This rearrangement joins TRBV4-2 to TRBJ2-2, with D unresolved. Germline V CDR1 and CDR2: LGHNA, YNFKEQ. Trimming left V 2 bases short and J 1 base short, with 5 bases between. The CDR3 consists of 14 residues. CDR3 region: CASSQNRNTGELFF. The CDR3 nucleotides read TGTGCCAGCAGCCAAAACAGGAACACCGGGGAGCTGTTTTTT.

Comments on this clone: One end of the junction is discordant with germline, which a read error may explain. The chain uses TRBV7-7 and TRBJ2-5, with D possibly matching TRBD2 (5 bases). This CDR3 is built from 17 residues. From germline, CDR1 is SSHAT and CDR2 FNYEAQ (reference sequence). The CDR3 DNA follows: TGTGCTAGCAGCTTAGATCCTGGACTCCGCTGCCGAGAGACCCAGTACTTC. Translation: CASSLDPGLRCRETQYF.

CDR3 bases: TGTGCCAGCAGCGTAGGGTTGGACAGGGGGCATACTGAAGCTTTCTTT. It yields the protein CASSVGLDRGHTEAFF. The chain is built from TRBV9 and TRBJ1-1; 11 bases are shared with TRBD1. This CDR3 is 16 amino acids long. With V trimmed by 0 bases and J by 5 bases, 6 bases remained unmatched. Germline loops: CDR1 SGDLS, CDR2 YYNGEE.

V gene TRBV2 combines with J gene TRBJ2-3, with D possibly TRBD2 on 6 matching bases. From germline, CDR1 is SNHLY and CDR2 FYNNEI. The CDR3 has 13 amino acids. Trimming took 4 bases from V and 5 from J, leaving 10 bases between them. The CDR3 region is CASSANGGDTQYF. The CDR3 DNA sequence: TGTGCCAGCAGTGCGAACGGGGGAGATACGCAGTATTTT.

This clone came up once. This chain uses TRBV13 with TRBJ2-1; tentative D call: TRBD2 (6 bases). Trimming removed 11 bases at V and 6 bases at J, with 23 bases between. The CDR3 sequence is 15 residues long. Germline V gene sequence: CDR1 PRHDT, CDR2 FYEKMQ (reference sequence). CDR3 coding DNA: TGTGCCCTTGATAGACGGGAGCAAGGTCCCAATGAGCAGTTCTTC. Protein product: CALDRREQGPNEQFF. Drawing the rest from reference TRBV13 and TRBJ2-1, the complete variable domain is AAGVIQSPRHLIKEKRETATLKCYPIPRHDTVYWYQQGPGQDPQFLISFYEKMQSDKGSIPDRFSAQQFSDYHSELNMSSLELGDSALYFCALDRREQGPNEQFFGPGTRLTVL.

The genes are TRBV28 and TRBJ1-6, with TRBD1 as a possible D gene (5 bases). The CDR3 extends over 17 amino acids. Germline V gene data show CDR1 as MDHEN and CDR2 as SYDVKM. V shed 4 bases and J shed 6 bases, with 19 bases lying between them. The CDR3 nucleotides are TGTGCCAGCAGTTCCCAAATAGGACACGCTCCTAATTCACCCCTCCACTTT. Translation gives CASSSQIGHAPNSPLHF.